This T cell receptor (beta chain) stems from a study of shared clonotypes between healthy human individuals. CDR3 length: 13 amino acids. The V gene's germline CDR1 is MDHEN and CDR2 SYDVKM. V shed 11 bases, J shed 6 bases, and the junction held 11 bases outside the gene matches. Donors comprised healthy HIV-negative adults lacking recent acute infections or vaccinations. Over several immunoSEQ plates, each subset's genomic DNA was distributed in even portions. Original methodology: Junction-only sequences produced by ImmunoSEQ had no quality scores, so filtering differed. Some clones are missing from TCRdb's copy, which holds only in-frame ones; the method was immunoSEQ multiplex PCR. That table gives V, J and clone size, and the DNA gave D and trimming. Among about 470,000 clones listed, roughly 83% were seen once.

The chain combines TRBV28 with TRBJ2-3, with 7 bases matching TRBD2. Sequenced input: PBMCs. The source of this sequence is a woman between 40 and 55 years old in good health. Some clones in this sample may be carry-over from other donors' samples. CDR3 sequence reads: CASRSTSVDTQYF. CDR3 coding DNA: TGTGCCTCCCGGAGCACTAGCGTCGATACGCAGTATTTT.